The entry below describes one T cell receptor beta chain. TCRdb's copy holds only in-frame clones and misses some; the assay was immunoSEQ multiplex PCR. The table shows more than 150,000 clones, with more than 80% occurring only once. The CDR3 is 13 residues long. Unmatched junction bases numbered 2, after V lost 5 bases and J lost 3 bases. Germline values: CDR1 SGHNT, CDR2 YENEEA. This entry comes from a study of blood T cell repertoires in COVID-19. In Seattle, patients joined the study during active infection and were tracked longitudinally. This sequence was found in a woman aged 80 or over with COVID-19, enrolled during active disease. The sequencing sample was made of peripheral blood. The chain recombines TRBV11-3 with TRBJ1-2, with 8 nucleotides matching TRBD1. CDR3 DNA sequence: TGTGCCAGCAGCCCGGGACAGGACTATGGCTACACCTTC. Translating gives CASSPGQDYGYTF.